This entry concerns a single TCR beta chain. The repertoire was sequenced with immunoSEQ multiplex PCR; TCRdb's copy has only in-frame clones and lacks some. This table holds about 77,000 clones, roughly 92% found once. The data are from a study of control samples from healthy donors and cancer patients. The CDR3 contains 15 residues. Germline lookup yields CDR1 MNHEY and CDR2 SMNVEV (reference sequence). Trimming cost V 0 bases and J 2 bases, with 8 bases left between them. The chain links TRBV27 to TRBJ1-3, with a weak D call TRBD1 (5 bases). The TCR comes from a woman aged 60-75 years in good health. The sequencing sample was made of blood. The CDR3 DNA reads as TGTGCCAGCAGTTTATCTAGAGGGGCTGGAAACACCATATATTTT. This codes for CASSLSRGAGNTIYF.